This passage covers 8 T cell receptor beta chains from one sample sequenced in a study of T cells in Graves' hyperthyroidism and ophthalmopathy. RNA transcripts served as the template for amplifying TCR beta CDR3 regions. HTBI primers were the set used in a first-round RT-PCR of the TCR CDR3. TCRdb processed the multiplex PCR reads anew with MiXCR; each CDR3 protein has one entry. The sample includes 250,000 to 400,000 distinct CDR3 sequences, around 15% of them seen just once. Sequenced sample: blood. Receptors were obtained from a woman aged 40 to 50 with Graves' ophthalmopathy.

This clonotype was seen many times. The chain has TRBV29-1 and TRBJ2-1, with 13 bases lining up with TRBD2. This CDR3 region has 16 residues. V lost 4 bases and J lost 2; bases outside the gene matches: 5. Germline CDR1 reads SQVTM; CDR2 reads ANQGSEA. The DNA for the CDR3 is TGCAGCGTTGGGGCACTAGCGGGAGGGGCCTACAATGAGCAGTTCTTC. This gives the protein CSVGALAGGAYNEQFF.

This clonotype was counted many times. V usage is TRBV28 and J usage is TRBJ1-1; the D is unclear. V was pared by 4 bases and J by 0 bases, with 12 bases between. CDR3 size: 15 residues. Germline loops: CDR1 MDHEN, CDR2 SYDVKM. In nucleotides, the CDR3 is TGTGCCAGCAGTTCAGTAATTCTTTTGAACACTGAAGCTTTCTTT. Residues: CASSSVILLNTEAFF.

The chain uses TRBV11-2 and TRBJ1-5; TRBD1 matches at 12 bases. CDR1 is SGHAT and CDR2 is FQNNGV in the germline V gene. J was trimmed by 3 bases and V by 5 bases; bases with no gene match: 17. CDR3 size: 20 residues. This chain's CDR3 is CASSRTRDRGLSSDNQPQHF. For the CDR3, the DNA is TGTGCCAGCAGCCGTACACGGGACAGGGGGCTCTCATCGGACAATCAGCCCCAGCATTTT.

This clonotype has just a few counts. This chain joins TRBV19 and TRBJ1-1, with TRBD1 matching over 7 bases. The trim removed 7 bases at V and 0 bases at J, leaving 5 bases unmatched. CDR1 and CDR2 (germline): LNHDA, SQIVND (reference sequence). The CDR3 sequence is 14 residues long. In nucleotides, the CDR3 is TGTGCCAGTACCGGGACAGTTCTGAACACTGAAGCTTTCTTT. Its translation: CASTGTVLNTEAFF.

In its sample, this clonotype was seen many times. J is TRBJ1-5 and V is TRBV15, with D hard to call. This CDR3 contains 14 residues. Trimming pared 3 bases from V and 2 bases from J, leaving 8 bases between. The germline V gene encodes CDR1 LNHNV and CDR2 YYDKDF (reference sequence). CDR3 bases: TGTGCCACCAGCAGTGGACGGCGCAATCAGCCCCAGCATTTT. Protein: CATSSGRRNQPQHF.

This clonotype was recorded many times. The rearrangement uses TRBV29-1 and TRBJ2-7; D call uncertain. Germline assignment: CDR1 SQVTM and CDR2 ANQGSEA. The V end was cut by 7 bases, the J end by 3 bases, with 10 bases between. This CDR3 spans 11 amino acids. CDR3: CSAKLDYEQYF. CDR3 sequence (DNA): TGCAGCGCCAAACTGGACTACGAGCAGTACTTC.

This clonotype was detected ten times or more. The J gene is TRBJ2-1, the V gene TRBV10-1; the match to TRBD2 covers 8 bases. CDR3 length: 15 residues. Germline CDR1 reads WNHNN; CDR2 reads SYGVQD (reference sequence). With V trimmed by 4 bases and J by 3 bases, 5 bases remained unmatched. Here the CDR3 reads CASSVGRGVYNEQFF. CDR3 in DNA: TGCGCCAGCAGTGTAGGGCGGGGGGTCTACAATGAGCAGTTCTTC.

This clonotype was observed at least ten times. The V gene is TRBV15, the J gene TRBJ2-3; D is unresolved. There are 15 residues in the CDR3. In germline, CDR1 is LNHNV, CDR2 YYDKDF (reference sequence). V was cut by 8 bases and J by 0 bases, with 15 bases left in between. The DNA of the CDR3 is TGTGCCACCGCAGTTGAAAAGCAAAGCACAGATACGCAGTATTTT. It yields the protein CATAVEKQSTDTQYF.